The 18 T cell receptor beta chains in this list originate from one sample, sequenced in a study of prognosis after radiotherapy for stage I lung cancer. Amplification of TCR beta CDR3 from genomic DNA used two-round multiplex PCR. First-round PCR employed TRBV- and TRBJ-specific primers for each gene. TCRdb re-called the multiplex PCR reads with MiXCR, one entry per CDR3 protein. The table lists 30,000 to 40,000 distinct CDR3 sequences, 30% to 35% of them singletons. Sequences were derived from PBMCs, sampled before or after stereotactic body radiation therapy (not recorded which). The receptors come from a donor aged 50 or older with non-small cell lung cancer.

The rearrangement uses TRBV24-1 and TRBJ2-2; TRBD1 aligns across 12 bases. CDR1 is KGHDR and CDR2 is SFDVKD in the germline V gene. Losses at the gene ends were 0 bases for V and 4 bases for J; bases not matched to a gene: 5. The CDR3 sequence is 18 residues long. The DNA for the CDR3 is TGTGCCACCAGTGATTTGTGGGGGACAGGGGGCGCCACCGGGGAGCTGTTTTTT. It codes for CATSDLWGTGGATGELFF.

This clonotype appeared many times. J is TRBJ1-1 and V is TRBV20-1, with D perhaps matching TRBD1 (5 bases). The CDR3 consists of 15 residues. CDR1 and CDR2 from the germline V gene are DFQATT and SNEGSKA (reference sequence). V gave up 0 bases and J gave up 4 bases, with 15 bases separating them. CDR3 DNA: TGCAGTGCTAGAGATGGGAGGGTGGGGGGCACTGAAGCTTTCTTT. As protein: CSARDGRVGGTEAFF.

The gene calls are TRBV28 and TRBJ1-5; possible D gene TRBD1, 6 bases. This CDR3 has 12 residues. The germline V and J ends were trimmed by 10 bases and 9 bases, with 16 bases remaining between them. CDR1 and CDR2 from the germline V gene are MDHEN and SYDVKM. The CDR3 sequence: CATLVQGWPQHF. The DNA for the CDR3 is TGTGCCACCCTAGTCCAGGGGTGGCCCCAGCATTTT. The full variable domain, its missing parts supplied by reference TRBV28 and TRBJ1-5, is DVKVTQSSRYLVKRTGEKVFLECVQDMDHENMFWYRQDPGLGLRLIYFSYDVKMKEKGDIPEGYSVSREKKERFSLILESASTNQTSMYLCATLVQGWPQHFGDGTRLSIL.

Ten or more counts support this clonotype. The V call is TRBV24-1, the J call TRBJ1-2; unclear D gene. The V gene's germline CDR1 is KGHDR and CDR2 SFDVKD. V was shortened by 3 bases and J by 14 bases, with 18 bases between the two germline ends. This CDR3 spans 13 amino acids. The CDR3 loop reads CATSDLAGRMVTF. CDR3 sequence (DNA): TGTGCCACCAGTGATCTGGCGGGCAGGATGGTTACCTTC.

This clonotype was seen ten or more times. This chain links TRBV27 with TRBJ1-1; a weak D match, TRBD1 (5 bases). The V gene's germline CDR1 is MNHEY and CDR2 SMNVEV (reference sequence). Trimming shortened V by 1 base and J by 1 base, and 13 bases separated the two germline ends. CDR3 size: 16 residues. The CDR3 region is CASSLWGTTTNTEAFF. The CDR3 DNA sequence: TGTGCCAGCAGTTTATGGGGCACAACCACGAACACTGAAGCTTTCTTT.

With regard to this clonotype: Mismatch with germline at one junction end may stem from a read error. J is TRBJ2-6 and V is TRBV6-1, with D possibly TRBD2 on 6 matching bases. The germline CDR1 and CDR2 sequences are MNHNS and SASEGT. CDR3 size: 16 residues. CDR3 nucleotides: TGTGCCAGCAGTAGAAGCGGGTCCTCTGGGTCCAACGTCCTGACCTTC. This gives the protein CASSRSGSSGSNVLTF.

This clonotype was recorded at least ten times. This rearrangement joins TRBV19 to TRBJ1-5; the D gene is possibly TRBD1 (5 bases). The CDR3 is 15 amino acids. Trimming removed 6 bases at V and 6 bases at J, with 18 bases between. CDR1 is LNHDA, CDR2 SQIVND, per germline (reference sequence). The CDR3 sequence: CASSLGAGLVQPQHF. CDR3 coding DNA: TGTGCCAGTAGCCTTGGGGCCGGGCTCGTTCAGCCCCAGCATTTT.

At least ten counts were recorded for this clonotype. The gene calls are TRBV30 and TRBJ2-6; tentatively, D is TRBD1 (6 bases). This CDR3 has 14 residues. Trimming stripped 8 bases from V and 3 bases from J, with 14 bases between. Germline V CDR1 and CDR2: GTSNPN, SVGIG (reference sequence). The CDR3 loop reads CASTRGFGANVLTF. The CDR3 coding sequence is TGTGCCAGCACCAGGGGTTTTGGGGCCAACGTCCTGACTTTC.

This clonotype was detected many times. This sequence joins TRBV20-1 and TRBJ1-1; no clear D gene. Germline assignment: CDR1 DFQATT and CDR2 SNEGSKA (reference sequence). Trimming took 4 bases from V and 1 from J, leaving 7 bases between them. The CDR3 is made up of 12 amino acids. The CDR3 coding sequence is TGCAGTGCTATGCCAGAGAACACTGAAGCTTTCTTT. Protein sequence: CSAMPENTEAFF.

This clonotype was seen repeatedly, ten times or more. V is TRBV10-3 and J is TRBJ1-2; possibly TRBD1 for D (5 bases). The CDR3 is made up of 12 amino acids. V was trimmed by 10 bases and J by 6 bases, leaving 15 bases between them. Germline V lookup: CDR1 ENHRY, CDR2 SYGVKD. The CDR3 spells CATRWGRDGYTF. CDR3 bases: TGTGCCACCCGGTGGGGGAGGGATGGCTACACCTTC.

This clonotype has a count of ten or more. The CDR3 reads CASSQLQNNEQFF. CDR3 coding DNA: TGTGCCAGCAGCCAACTGCAGAACAATGAGCAGTTCTTC. V gene TRBV14 combines with J gene TRBJ2-1; D unclear. This CDR3 contains 13 residues. The germline V and J ends were trimmed by 2 bases and 5 bases, with 7 bases remaining between them. The germline gives CDR1 SGHDN, CDR2 FVKESK.

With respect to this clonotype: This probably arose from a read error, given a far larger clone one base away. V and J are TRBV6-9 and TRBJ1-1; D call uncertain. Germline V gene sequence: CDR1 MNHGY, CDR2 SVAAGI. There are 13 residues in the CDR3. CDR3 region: CAISWTSNTEAFF. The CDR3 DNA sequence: TGTGCCATCAGTTGGACTTCGAACACTGAAGCTTTCTTT.

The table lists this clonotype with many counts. The CDR3 reads CASSLNRGTYYGYTF. Written as DNA, the CDR3 is TGTGCCAGCTCACTGAACCGGGGCACATACTATGGCTACACCTTC. This rearrangement joins TRBV18 to TRBJ1-2, with TRBD1 as a possible D gene (5 bases). CDR1 KGHSH and CDR2 LQKENI come from the germline V gene. V lost 4 bases and J lost 3, with 15 bases in between. This CDR3 has 15 residues.

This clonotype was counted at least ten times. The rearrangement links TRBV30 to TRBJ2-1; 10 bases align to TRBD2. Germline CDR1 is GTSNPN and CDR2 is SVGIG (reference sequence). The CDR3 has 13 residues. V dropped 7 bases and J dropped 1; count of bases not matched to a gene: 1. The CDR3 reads CALTSGSYNEQFF. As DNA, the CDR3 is TGTGCCTTGACTAGCGGGTCCTACAATGAGCAGTTCTTC.

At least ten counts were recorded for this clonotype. The CDR3 DNA reads as TGTGCCAGCAGTGACGTTCAGGACAGGGGAACAGGGCAGTACTTC. It encodes CASSDVQDRGTGQYF. V usage is TRBV25-1 and J usage is TRBJ2-7; TRBD1 agrees at 9 bases. Germline V gene sequence: CDR1 MGHDK, CDR2 SYGVNS. Trimming cost V 3 bases and J 9 bases; bases outside gene matches: 12. The CDR3 is 15 residues long.

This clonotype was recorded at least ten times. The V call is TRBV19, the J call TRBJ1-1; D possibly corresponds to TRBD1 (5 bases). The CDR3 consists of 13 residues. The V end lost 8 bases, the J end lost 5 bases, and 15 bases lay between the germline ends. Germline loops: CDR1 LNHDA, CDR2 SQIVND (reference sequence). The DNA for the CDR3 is TGTGCCAGTGGGGACGAAGGCTGGACTGAAGCTTTCTTT. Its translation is CASGDEGWTEAFF.

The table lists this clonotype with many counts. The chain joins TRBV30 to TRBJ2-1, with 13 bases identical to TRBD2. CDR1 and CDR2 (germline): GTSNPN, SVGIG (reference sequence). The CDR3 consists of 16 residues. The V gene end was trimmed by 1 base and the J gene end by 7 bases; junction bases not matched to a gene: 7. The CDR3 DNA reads TGTGCCTGGAGTGGTAGCCGGACTAGCGGGAGTAATGAGCAGTTCTTC. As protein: CAWSGSRTSGSNEQFF. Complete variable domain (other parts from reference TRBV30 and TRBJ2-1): SQTIHQWPATLVQPVGSPLSLECTVEGTSNPNLYWYRQAAGRGLQLLFYSVGIGQISSEVPQNLSASRPQDRQFILSSKKLLLSDSGFYLCAWSGSRTSGSNEQFFGPGTRLTVL.

CDR3 nucleotide sequence: TGTTTCAGCAGCGTAGGGGCTGCCGGGGAGCTGTTTTTT. It encodes CFSSVGAAGELFF. The chain links TRBV9 to TRBJ2-2; TRBD1 might be the D (5 bases). Looked up from germline, CDR1 is SGDLS and CDR2 is YYNGEE. The CDR3 sequence is 13 residues long.